This entry lists 7 T cell receptor beta chains sequenced from one sample in a study of control samples from healthy donors and cancer patients. Only in-frame clones appear in the TCRdb table, and some are missing; sequencing was by immunoSEQ multiplex PCR. In the table there are roughly 200,000 clones, roughly nine tenths of which are singletons. The sequenced sample consisted of blood. These receptor sequences come from a man between 25 and 39 years old in good health.

The V gene is TRBV5-4, the J gene TRBJ1-3, with D possibly being TRBD1 (6 bases). This CDR3 comprises 15 residues. The germline CDR1 and CDR2 sequences are SGHNT and YYREEE (reference sequence). Between the trimmed V and J ends, which lost 4 bases and 2 bases, there was a span of 13 bases. This CDR3 reads CASSTQGLTGNTIYF. CDR3 DNA: TGTGCCAGCAGCACACAGGGCCTCACTGGAAACACCATATATTTT. The full variable domain, completed using reference TRBV5-4 and TRBJ1-3, is ETGVTQSPTHLIKTRGQQVTLRCSSQSGHNTVSWYQQALGQGPQFIFQYYREEENGRGNFPPRFSGLQFPNYSSELNVNALELDDSALYLCASSTQGLTGNTIYFGEGSWLTVV.

The genes are TRBV19 and TRBJ1-1, with 7 bases lining up with TRBD1. CDR3 length equals 15 residues. Germline V CDR1 and CDR2: LNHDA, SQIVND (reference sequence). J lost 1 base, V lost 5 bases, and 7 bases had no gene match. CDR3 in DNA: TGTGCCAGTAGTCCCGGACAGGTTCCGAACACTGAAGCTTTCTTT. Translation gives CASSPGQVPNTEAFF.

The V and J genes are TRBV18 and TRBJ1-2, with D possibly TRBD1 on 6 matching bases. The germline CDR1 and CDR2 sequences are KGHSH and LQKENI. This CDR3 has 16 residues. The V gene lost 2 bases and the J gene lost 3 bases, with 16 bases spanning the gap. In DNA, the CDR3 is TGTGCCAGCTCACCATCCACAGGGTATGGAGACTATGGCTACACCTTC. Amino acids: CASSPSTGYGDYGYTF.

The gene calls are TRBV18 and TRBJ2-5; D is possibly TRBD1 or TRBD2 (7 bases each). Deletions cut 3 bases from V and 4 bases from J, with 15 bases between. Germline V gene lookup returns CDR1 KGHSH and CDR2 LQKENI. This CDR3 comprises 15 residues. DNA for the CDR3: TGTGCCAGCTCACCCTACCCCAGGGGGGGAGAGACCCAGTACTTC. Amino acids: CASSPYPRGGETQYF.

This rearrangement joins TRBV28 to TRBJ1-3; TRBD1 matches at 8 bases. Unmatched junction bases numbered 3, after V lost 8 bases and J lost 6 bases. CDR1 MDHEN and CDR2 SYDVKM come from the germline V gene. This CDR3 spans 12 amino acids. The CDR3: CASSGQANTIYF. The CDR3 nucleotides read TGTGCCAGCTCGGGACAGGCAAACACCATATATTTT. Full variable domain (missing parts from reference TRBV28 and TRBJ1-3): DVKVTQSSRYLVKRTGEKVFLECVQDMDHENMFWYRQDPGLGLRLIYFSYDVKMKEKGDIPEGYSVSREKKERFSLILESASTNQTSMYLCASSGQANTIYFGEGSWLTVV.

CDR3 sequence: CASSPPGSGNQPQHF. CDR3 in DNA: TGTGCCAGCAGCCCCCCGGGCAGTGGCAATCAGCCCCAGCATTTT. J is TRBJ1-5 and V is TRBV3-1 (or the pseudogene TRBV3-2); D gene uncertain. Trimming cost V 4 bases and J 2 bases, with 12 bases left between them. Germline CDR1 LGHDT, CDR2 YNNKEL (reference sequence). This CDR3 is built from 15 residues.

The rearrangement joins TRBV7-9 to TRBJ2-3; 8 bases agree with TRBD1. CDR1 SEHNR and CDR2 FQNEAQ come from the germline V gene (reference sequence). The CDR3 is 15 amino acids. The J segment lost 5 bases and the V segment lost 1 base, leaving 5 bases of the junction unmatched. CDR3 DNA: TGTGCCAGCAGCTTAGAGGGACAGGCAATAGATACGCAGTATTTT. The encoded protein is CASSLEGQAIDTQYF.